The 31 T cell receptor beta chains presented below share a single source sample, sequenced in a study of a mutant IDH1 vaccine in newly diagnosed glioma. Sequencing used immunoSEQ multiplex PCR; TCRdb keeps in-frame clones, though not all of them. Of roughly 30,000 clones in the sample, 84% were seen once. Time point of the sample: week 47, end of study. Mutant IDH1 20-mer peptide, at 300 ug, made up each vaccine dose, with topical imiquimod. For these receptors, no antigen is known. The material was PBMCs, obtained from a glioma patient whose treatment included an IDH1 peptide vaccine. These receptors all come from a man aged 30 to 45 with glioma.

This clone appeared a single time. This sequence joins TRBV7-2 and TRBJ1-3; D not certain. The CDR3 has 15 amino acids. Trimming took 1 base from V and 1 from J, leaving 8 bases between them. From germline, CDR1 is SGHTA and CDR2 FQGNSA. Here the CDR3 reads CASSLDAGSGNTIYF. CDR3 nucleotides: TGTGCCAGCAGCTTAGATGCAGGTTCTGGAAACACCATATATTTT.

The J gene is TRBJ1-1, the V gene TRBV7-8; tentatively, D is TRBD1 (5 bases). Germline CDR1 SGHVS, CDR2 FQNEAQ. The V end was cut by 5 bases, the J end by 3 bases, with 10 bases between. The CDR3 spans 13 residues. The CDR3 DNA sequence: TGTGCCAGCAGCAGGGACGTAGACACTGAAGCTTTCTTT. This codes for CASSRDVDTEAFF.

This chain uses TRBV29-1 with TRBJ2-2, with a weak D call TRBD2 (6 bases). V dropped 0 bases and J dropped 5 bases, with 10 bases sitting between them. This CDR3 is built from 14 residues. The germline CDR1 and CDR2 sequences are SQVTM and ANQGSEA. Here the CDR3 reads CSVEDNRGTGELFF. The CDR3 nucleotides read TGCAGCGTTGAAGATAATCGGGGGACCGGGGAGCTGTTTTTT.

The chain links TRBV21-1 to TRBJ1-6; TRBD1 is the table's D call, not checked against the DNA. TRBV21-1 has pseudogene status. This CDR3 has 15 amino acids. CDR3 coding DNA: TGTGCCAGCAGCAAACGGACAGGGCCGGGGTCACCCCTCCACTTT. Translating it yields CASSKRTGPGSPLHF.

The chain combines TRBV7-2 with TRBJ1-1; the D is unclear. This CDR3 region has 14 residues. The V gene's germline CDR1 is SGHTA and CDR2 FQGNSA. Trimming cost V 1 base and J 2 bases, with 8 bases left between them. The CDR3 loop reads CASSLGFYNTEAFF. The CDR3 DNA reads TGTGCCAGCAGCTTAGGGTTTTACAACACTGAAGCTTTCTTT.

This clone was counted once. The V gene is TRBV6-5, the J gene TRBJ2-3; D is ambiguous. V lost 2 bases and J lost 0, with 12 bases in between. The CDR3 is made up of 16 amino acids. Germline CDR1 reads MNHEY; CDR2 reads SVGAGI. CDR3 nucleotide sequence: TGTGCCAGCAGTTACAGGCCCGCTTCTAGCACAGATACGCAGTATTTT. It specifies CASSYRPASSTDTQYF.

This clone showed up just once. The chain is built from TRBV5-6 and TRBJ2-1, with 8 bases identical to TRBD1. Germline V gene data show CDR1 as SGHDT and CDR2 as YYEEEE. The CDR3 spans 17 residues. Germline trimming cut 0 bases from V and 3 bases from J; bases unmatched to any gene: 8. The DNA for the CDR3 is TGTGCCAGCAGCTTGGTTGTGGACAGGGAACTCTACAATGAGCAGTTCTTC. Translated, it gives CASSLVVDRELYNEQFF.

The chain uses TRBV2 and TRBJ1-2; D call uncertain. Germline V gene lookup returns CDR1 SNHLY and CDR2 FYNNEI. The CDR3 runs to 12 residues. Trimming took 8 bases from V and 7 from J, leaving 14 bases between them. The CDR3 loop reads CASDQVSSGYTF. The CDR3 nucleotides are TGTGCCAGCGACCAGGTGTCGAGTGGCTACACCTTC.

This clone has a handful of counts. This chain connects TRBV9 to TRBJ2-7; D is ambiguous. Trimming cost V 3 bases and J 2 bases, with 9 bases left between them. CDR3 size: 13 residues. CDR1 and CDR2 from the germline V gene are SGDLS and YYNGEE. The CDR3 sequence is CASSAYPTYEQYF. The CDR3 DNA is TGTGCCAGCAGCGCTTACCCCACCTACGAGCAGTACTTC.

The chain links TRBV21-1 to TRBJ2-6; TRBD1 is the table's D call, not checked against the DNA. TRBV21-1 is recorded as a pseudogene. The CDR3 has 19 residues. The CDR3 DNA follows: TGTGCCAGCAGCAAAAGAGGACAGCAGACGGACTCTGGGGCCAACGTCCTGACTTTC. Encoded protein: CASSKRGQQTDSGANVLTF.

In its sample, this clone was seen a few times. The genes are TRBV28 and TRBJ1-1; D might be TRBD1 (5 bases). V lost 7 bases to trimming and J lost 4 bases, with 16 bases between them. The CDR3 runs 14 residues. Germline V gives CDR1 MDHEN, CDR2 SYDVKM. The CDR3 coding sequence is TGTGCCAGCACCGACGGGGCGCGAGGCACTGAAGCTTTCTTT. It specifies CASTDGARGTEAFF.

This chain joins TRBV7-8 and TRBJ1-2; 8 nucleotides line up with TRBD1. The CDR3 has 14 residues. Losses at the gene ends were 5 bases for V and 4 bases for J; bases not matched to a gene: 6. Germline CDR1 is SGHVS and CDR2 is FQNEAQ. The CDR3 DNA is TGTGCCAGCAGCCGGACAGGGTATAGCTATGGCTACACCTTC. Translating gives CASSRTGYSYGYTF. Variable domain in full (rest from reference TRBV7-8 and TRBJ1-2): GAGVSQSPRYKVAKRGQDVALRCDPISGHVSLFWYQQALGQGPEFLTYFQNEAQLDKSGLPSDRFFAERPEGSVSTLKIQRTQQEDSAVYLCASSRTGYSYGYTFGSGTRLTVV.

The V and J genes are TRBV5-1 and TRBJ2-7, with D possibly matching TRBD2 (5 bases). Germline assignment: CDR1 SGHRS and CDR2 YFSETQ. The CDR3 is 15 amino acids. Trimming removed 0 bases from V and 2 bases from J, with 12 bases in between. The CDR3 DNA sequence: TGCGCCAGCAGCTTGGGGATAACGGGAACCTACGAGCAGTACTTC. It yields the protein CASSLGITGTYEQYF.

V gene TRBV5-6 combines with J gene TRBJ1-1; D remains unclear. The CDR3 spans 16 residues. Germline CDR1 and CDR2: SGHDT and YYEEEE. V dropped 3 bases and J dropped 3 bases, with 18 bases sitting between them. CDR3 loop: CASSSPARGGYTEAFF. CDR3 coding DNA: TGTGCCAGCAGCTCCCCTGCGCGGGGAGGGTACACTGAAGCTTTCTTT. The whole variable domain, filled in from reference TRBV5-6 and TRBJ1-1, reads DAGVTQSPTHLIKTRGQQVTLRCSPKSGHDTVSWYQQALGQGPQFIFQYYEEEERQRGNFPDRFSGHQFPNYSSELNVNALLLGDSALYLCASSSPARGGYTEAFFGQGTRLTVV.

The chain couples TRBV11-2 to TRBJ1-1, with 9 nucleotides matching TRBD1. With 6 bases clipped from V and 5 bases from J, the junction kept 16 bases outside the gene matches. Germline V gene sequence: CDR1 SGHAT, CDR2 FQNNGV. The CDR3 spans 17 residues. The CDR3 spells CASRMSGTGIFWTEAFF. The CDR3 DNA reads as TGTGCCAGCAGGATGAGCGGGACAGGGATCTTCTGGACTGAAGCTTTCTTT.

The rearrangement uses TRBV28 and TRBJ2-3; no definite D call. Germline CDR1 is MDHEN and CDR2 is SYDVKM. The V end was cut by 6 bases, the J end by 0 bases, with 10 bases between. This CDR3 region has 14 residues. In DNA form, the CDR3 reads TGTGCCAGCAGAGGGTTATCTAGCACAGATACGCAGTATTTT. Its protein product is CASRGLSSTDTQYF.

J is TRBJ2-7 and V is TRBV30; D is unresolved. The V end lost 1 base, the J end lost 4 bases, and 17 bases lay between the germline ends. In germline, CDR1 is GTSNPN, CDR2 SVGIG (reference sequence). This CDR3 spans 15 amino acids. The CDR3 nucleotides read TGTGCCTGGAGTGACAACCGAGGCATCAAATACGAGCAGTACTTC. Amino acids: CAWSDNRGIKYEQYF.

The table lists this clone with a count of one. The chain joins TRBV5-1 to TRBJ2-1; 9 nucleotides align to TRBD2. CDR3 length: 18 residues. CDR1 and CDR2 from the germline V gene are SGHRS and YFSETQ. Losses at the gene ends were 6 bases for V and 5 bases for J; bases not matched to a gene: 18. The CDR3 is CASTLLPRASGANNEQFF. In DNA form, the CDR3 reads TGCGCCAGCACCCTCTTACCTCGGGCTAGCGGGGCTAACAATGAGCAGTTCTTC.

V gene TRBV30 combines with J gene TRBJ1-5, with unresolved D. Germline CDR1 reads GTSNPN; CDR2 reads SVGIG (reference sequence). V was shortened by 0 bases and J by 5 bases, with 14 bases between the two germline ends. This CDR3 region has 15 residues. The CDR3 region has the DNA TGTGCCTGGAGTGTACGAGGATTTCGGGATCAGCCCCAGCATTTT. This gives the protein CAWSVRGFRDQPQHF.

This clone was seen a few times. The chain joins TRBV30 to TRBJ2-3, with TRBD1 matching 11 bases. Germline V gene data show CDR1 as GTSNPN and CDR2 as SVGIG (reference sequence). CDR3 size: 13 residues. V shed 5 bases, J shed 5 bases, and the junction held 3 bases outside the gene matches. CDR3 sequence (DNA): TGTGCCTGGGAAGGGACAGGGGGAGATACGCAGTATTTT. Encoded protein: CAWEGTGGDTQYF.

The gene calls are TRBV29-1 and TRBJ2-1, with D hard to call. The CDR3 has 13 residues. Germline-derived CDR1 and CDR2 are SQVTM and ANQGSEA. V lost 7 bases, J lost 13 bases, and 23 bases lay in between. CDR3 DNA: TGCAGCGGGGCGGACCGAGCGCCCGAAACCCAGTTCTTC. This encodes CSGADRAPETQFF.

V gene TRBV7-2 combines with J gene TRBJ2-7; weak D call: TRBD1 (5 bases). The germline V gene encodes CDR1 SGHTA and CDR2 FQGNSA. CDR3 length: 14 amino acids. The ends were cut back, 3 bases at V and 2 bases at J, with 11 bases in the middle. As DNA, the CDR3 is TGTGCCAGCAGCTTTGAGGTGGGGCCCTACGAGCAGTACTTC. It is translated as CASSFEVGPYEQYF. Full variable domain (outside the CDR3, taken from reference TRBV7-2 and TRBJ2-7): GAGVSQSPSNKVTEKGKDVELRCDPISGHTALYWYRQSLGQGLEFLIYFQGNSAPDKSGLPSDRFSAERTGGSVSTLTIQRTQQEDSAVYLCASSFEVGPYEQYFGPGTRLTVT.

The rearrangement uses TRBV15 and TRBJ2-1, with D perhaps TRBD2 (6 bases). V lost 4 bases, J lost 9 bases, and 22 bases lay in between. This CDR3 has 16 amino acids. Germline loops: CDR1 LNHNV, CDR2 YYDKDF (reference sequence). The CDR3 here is CATSILPRDEGGEQFF. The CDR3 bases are TGTGCCACCAGCATTTTGCCCCGGGACGAGGGAGGTGAGCAGTTCTTC.

The CDR3 nucleotides are TGTGCCAGCAGCTGGCCTGGCAGGGGGCACACTGAAGCTTTCTTT. Encoded protein: CASSWPGRGHTEAFF. The chain has TRBV7-2 and TRBJ1-1, with 8 bases fitting TRBD1. The CDR3 contains 15 residues. Germline loops: CDR1 SGHTA, CDR2 FQGNSA. V was clipped by 4 bases and J by 3 bases; unmatched bases: 7.

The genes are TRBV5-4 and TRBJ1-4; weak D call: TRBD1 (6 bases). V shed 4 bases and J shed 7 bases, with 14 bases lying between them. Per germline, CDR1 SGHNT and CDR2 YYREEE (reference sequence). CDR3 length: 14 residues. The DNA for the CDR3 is TGTGCCAGCAGCACCGGGGGGGCAGGTGAAAAACTGTTTTTT. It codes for CASSTGGAGEKLFF.

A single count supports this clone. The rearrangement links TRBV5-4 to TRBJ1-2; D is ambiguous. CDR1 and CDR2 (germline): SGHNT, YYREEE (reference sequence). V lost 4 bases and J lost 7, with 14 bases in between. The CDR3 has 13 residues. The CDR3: CASSLGWTFGYTF. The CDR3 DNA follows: TGTGCCAGCAGCCTCGGCTGGACCTTTGGCTACACCTTC.

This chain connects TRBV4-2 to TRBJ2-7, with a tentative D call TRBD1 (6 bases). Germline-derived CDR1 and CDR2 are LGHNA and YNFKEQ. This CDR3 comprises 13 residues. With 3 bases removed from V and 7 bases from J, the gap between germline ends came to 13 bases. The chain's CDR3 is CASSQGRQVEQYF. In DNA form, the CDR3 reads TGTGCCAGCAGCCAGGGCCGACAGGTAGAGCAGTACTTC.

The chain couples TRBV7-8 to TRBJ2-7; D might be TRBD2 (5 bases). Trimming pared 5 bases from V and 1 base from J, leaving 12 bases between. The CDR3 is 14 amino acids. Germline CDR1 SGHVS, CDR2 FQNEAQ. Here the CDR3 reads CASSHPPGSYEQYF. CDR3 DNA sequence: TGTGCCAGCAGCCACCCCCCGGGGTCCTACGAGCAGTACTTC.

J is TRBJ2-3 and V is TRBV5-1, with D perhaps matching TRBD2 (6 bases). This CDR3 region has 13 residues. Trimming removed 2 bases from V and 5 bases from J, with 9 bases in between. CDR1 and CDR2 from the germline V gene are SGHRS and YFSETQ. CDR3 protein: CASSFSGEDTQYF. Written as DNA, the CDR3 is TGCGCCAGCAGCTTTAGCGGAGAAGATACGCAGTATTTT.

CDR3 DNA: TGTGCCAGCAGCTCCGGCCTGTTGACAGAGAATGAAAAACTGTTTTTT. As protein: CASSSGLLTENEKLFF. The chain recombines TRBV7-2 with TRBJ1-4, with D possibly matching TRBD1 (5 bases). From germline, CDR1 is SGHTA and CDR2 FQGNSA. This CDR3 is built from 16 residues. V was shortened by 4 bases and J by 5 bases, with 17 bases between the two germline ends. Full variable domain (outside the CDR3, taken from reference TRBV7-2 and TRBJ1-4): GAGVSQSPSNKVTEKGKDVELRCDPISGHTALYWYRQSLGQGLEFLIYFQGNSAPDKSGLPSDRFSAERTGGSVSTLTIQRTQQEDSAVYLCASSSGLLTENEKLFFGSGTQLSVL.

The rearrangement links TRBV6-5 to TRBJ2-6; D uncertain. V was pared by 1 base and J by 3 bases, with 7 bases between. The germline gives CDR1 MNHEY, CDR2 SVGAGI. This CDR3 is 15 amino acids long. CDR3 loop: CASSYWEGGANVLTF. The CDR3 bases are TGTGCCAGCAGTTACTGGGAAGGTGGGGCCAACGTCCTGACTTTC.